A selection of T cell receptor beta chains follows, all from one sample in a study of cytomegalovirus exposure and HLA in healthy donors. Profiling relied on immunoSEQ multiplex PCR, and the TCRdb table lists in-frame clones only, not all of them. Of 110,000 to 150,000 clones detected, 70% to 75% appear once; the ten largest clones hold under 15%. Input material: PBMCs. The receptors come from a human donor in good health. Each CDR3 is given with its conserved first and last residue. D genes are given only for firm matches. Not every row has a clone size; where given, it reads once, few, many or a size class.

abundance,v_gene,d_gene,j_gene,CDR3aa,CDR3nt
NA,TRBV6-6,NA,TRBJ2-5,CATCSFRGETQYF,TGTGCCACATGTAGCTTCAGGGGTGAGACCCAGTACTTC
once,TRBV25-1,TRBD2,TRBJ2-3,CASSDLGLAGVRDTQYF,TGTGCCAGCAGTGATTTGGGACTAGCGGGAGTAAGAGATACGCAGTATTTT
NA,TRBV12-2,NA,TRBJ2-7,CASRLAGKATPRDAYEQYF,TGTGCAAGTCGCTTAGCGGGGAAGGCTACCCCGCGGGATGCCTACGAGCAGTACTTC
NA,TRBV7-8,NA,TRBJ1-2,CASSLGNWSAGYTF,TGTGCCAGCAGCTTAGGAAACTGGTCCGCGGGCTACACCTTC
NA,TRBV5-6,TRBD1,TRBJ1-1,CASSHSDRVTQAFF,TGTGCCAGCAGCCATTCGGACAGGGTCACTCAAGCTTTCTTT
few,TRBV6-1,TRBD1,TRBJ2-2,CASTGGYTGELFF,TGTGCCAGCACAGGGGGCTACACCGGGGAGCTGTTTTTT
few,TRBV7-9,TRBD1,TRBJ2-3,CASSPRDREPTDTQYF,TGTGCCAGCAGCCCCCGGGACAGGGAGCCCACAGATACGCAGTATTTT
NA,TRBV9,NA,TRBJ2-3,CASSVRLADTQYF,TGTGCCAGCAGCGTGAGACTAGCAGATACGCAGTATTTT
NA,TRBV2,NA,TRBJ2-4,CASSETQGLGIQYF,TGTGCCAGCAGTGAGACTCAGGGATTGGGCATTCAGTACTTC
NA,TRBV9,TRBD1,TRBJ2-1,CASSVGQGTNNEQFF,TGTGCCAGCAGCGTCGGACAGGGGACAAACAATGAGCAGTTCTTC
NA,TRBV19,TRBD1,TRBJ2-5,CASTGTGAGETQYF,TGTGCCAGTACAGGGACAGGGGCCGGAGAGACCCAGTACTTC
NA,TRBV2,TRBD1,TRBJ2-2,CASSERQGDTGELFF,TGTGCCAGCAGTGAACGGCAGGGGGACACCGGGGAGCTGTTTTTT
NA,TRBV27,TRBD2,TRBJ2-7,CASSRLAGGRVYYEQYF,TGTGCCAGCTCTAGACTAGCGGGAGGGCGCGTTTACTACGAGCAGTACTTC
NA,TRBV5-4,NA,TRBJ2-7,CASSLAGQKIYEQYF,TGTGCCAGCAGCTTGGCAGGACAGAAGATCTACGAGCAGTACTTC
NA,TRBV27,TRBD1,TRBJ1-1,CASRTGNTEAFF,TGTGCCAGTCGGACAGGGAACACTGAAGCTTTCTTT
NA,TRBV4-1,TRBD1,TRBJ2-7,CASSLGQGPYEQYF,TGCGCCAGCAGCCTTGGACAGGGTCCCTACGAGCAGTACTTC
NA,TRBV7-9,NA,TRBJ2-7,CASSYPDRGAYEQYF,TGTGCCAGCAGCTACCCGGACAGAGGGGCCTACGAGCAGTACTTC
NA,TRBV7-3,NA,TRBJ2-5,CASSTQGQGSGETQYF,TGTGCCAGCAGCACCCAAGGACAGGGTAGCGGGGAGACCCAGTACTTC
NA,TRBV29-1,TRBD1,TRBJ2-7,CSVGQGANEQYF,TGCAGCGTTGGACAGGGGGCGAACGAGCAGTACTTC
NA,TRBV9,NA,TRBJ2-1,CASSVENSYNEQFF,TGTGCCAGCAGCGTAGAGAACAGCTACAATGAGCAGTTCTTC